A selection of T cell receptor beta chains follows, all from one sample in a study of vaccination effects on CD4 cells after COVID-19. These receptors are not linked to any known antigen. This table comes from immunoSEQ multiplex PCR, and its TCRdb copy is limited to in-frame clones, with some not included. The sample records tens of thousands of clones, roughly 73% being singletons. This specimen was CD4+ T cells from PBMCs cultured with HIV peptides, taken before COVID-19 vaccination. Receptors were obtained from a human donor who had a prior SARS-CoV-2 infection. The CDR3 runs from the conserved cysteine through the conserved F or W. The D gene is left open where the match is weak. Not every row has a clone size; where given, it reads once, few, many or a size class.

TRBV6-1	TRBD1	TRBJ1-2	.	TGTGCCAGCAGTGAACTGCGGACAGGTTCACCCTACACCTTC	CASSELRTGSPYTF
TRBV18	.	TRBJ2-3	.	TGTGCCAGCTCACCAATTACAACGCTCACAGATACGCAGTATTTT	CASSPITTLTDTQYF
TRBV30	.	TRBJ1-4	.	TGTGCCTGGAGTGTAGGTTGGACAGCAAATGAAAAACTGTTTTTT	CAWSVGWTANEKLFF
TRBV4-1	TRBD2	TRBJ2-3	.	TGCGCCAGCAGCCCGAGCGGGAACACAGATACGCAGTATTTT	CASSPSGNTDTQYF
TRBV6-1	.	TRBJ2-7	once	TGTGCCAGCAGTGAGGACACCATCTACGAGCAGTACTTC	CASSEDTIYEQYF
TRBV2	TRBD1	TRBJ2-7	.	TGTGCCAGCAGTGACCCGGGACAGGGATGGGTCGAGCAGTACTTC	CASSDPGQGWVEQYF
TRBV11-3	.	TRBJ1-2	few	TGTGCCAGCAGCCTAGGGGTGCGGCAGGCCGATAACTATGGCTACACCTTC	CASSLGVRQADNYGYTF
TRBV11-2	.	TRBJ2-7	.	TGTGCCAGCAGCTTAAGCTCTGTGGGGGTCACCTACGAGCAGTACTTC	CASSLSSVGVTYEQYF
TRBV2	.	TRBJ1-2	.	TGTGCCAGCAGTGAAGCGGGGTGGGGCTCGGGCTACACCTTC	CASSEAGWGSGYTF
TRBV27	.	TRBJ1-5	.	TGTGCCAGCAGTTTATTCGCAGGGCGGGATCAGCCCCAGCATTTT	CASSLFAGRDQPQHF
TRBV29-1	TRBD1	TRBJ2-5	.	TGCAGCGTTGAAAGGACAGGGGCACAAGAGACCCAGTACTTC	CSVERTGAQETQYF
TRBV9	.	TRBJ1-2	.	TGTGCCAGCAGCCCCCCAGCTGGCAGGGGCCATGGCTACACCTTC	CASSPPAGRGHGYTF
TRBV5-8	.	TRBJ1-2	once	TGTGCCAGCAGTTACGACAGAATCTATGGCTACACCTTC	CASSYDRIYGYTF
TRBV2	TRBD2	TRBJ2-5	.	TGTGCCAGCAGTGACATAGCGGGGGTCCTTTCGACCCAGTACTTC	CASSDIAGVLSTQYF
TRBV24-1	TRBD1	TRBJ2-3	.	TGTGCCACCAGTGCCACCCCCAGGGGGCGCGACACAGATACGCAGTATTTT	CATSATPRGRDTDTQYF
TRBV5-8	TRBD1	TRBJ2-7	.	TGTGCCAGCAGCCAGGGACAGGGCTCTCTCGAGCAGTACTTC	CASSQGQGSLEQYF
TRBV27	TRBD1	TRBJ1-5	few	TGTGCCAGCAGGCAAGCGGGGACAGTCAATGATCAGCCCCAGCATTTT	CASRQAGTVNDQPQHF
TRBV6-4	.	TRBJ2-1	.	TGTGCCAGCAGCTCCCAGGGTGGAGGGGAGCAGTTCTTC	CASSSQGGGEQFF
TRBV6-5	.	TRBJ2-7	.	TGTGCCAGCAATTCGAACGCGGGGCCCTCCGAGCAGTACTTC	CASNSNAGPSEQYF
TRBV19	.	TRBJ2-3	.	TGTGCCAGTAGTATTTATCCAGATACGCAGTATTTT	CASSIYPDTQYF
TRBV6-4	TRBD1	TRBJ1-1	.	TGTGCCAGCAGCAACATCCCGGGACAGGGGGTGGATACTGAAGCTTTCTTT	CASSNIPGQGVDTEAFF
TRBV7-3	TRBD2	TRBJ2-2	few	TGTGCCAGCGCGGCGGGAGCTACCACCGGGGAGCTGTTTTTT	CASAAGATTGELFF
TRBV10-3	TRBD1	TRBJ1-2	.	TGTGCCATCAATCCCGGGACAGGTATCTTAGCTAACTATGGCTACACCTTC	CAINPGTGILANYGYTF
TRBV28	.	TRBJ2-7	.	TGTGCCAGCAGTTATAGTCCACGCCCCTACGAGCAGTACTTC	CASSYSPRPYEQYF
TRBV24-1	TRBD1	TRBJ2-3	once	TGTGCCACCAGTGAGGCAGGACAGGGAAAAGATACGCAGTATTTT	CATSEAGQGKDTQYF